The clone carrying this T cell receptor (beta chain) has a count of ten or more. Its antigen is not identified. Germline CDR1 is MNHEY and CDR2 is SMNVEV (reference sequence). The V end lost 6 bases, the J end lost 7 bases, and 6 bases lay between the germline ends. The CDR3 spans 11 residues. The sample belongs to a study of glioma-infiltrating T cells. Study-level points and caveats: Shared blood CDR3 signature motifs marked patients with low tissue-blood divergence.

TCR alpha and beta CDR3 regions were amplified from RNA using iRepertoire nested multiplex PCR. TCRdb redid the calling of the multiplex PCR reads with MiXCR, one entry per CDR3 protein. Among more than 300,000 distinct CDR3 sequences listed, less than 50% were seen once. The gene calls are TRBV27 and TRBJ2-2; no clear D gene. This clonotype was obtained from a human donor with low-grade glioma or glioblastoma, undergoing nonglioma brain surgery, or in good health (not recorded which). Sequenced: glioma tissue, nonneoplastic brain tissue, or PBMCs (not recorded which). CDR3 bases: TGTGCCAGCAGCTTCAACGGGGAGCTGTTTTTT. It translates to CASSFNGELFF.